This T cell receptor beta chain comes out of a study of radiotherapy plus CTLA-4 blockade in lung cancer. Sequenced by immunoSEQ multiplex PCR; TCRdb stores in-frame clones only, minus some. The sample lists roughly 59,000 clones, around 74% occurring once. CDR3 length equals 15 residues. Trimming left V 3 bases short and J 6 bases short, with 18 bases between. CDR1 and CDR2 from the germline V gene are SGHAT and FQNNGV. The sequence came from a human donor with non-small cell lung cancer whose response to radiotherapy plus ipilimumab could not be evaluated. The rearrangement uses TRBV11-2 and TRBJ2-7; D possibly corresponds to TRBD2 (5 bases). The specimen comprised peripheral blood, sampled from a patient treated with radiotherapy plus ipilimumab. Here the CDR3 reads CASSLGDYSVAEQYF. DNA for the CDR3: TGTGCCAGCAGCTTGGGCGACTATTCAGTAGCCGAGCAGTACTTC.